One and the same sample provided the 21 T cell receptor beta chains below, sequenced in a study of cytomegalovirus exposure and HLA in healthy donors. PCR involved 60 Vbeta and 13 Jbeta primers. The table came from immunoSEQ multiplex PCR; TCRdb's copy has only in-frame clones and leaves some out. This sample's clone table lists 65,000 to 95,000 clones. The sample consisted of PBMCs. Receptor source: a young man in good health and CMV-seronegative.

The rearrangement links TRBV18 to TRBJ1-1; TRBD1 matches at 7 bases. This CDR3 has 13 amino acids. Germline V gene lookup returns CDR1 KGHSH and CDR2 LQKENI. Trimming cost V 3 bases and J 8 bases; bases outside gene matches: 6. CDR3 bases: TGTGCCAGCTCACCTAGGCAGGGGGACGAAGCTTTCTTT. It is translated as CASSPRQGDEAFF.

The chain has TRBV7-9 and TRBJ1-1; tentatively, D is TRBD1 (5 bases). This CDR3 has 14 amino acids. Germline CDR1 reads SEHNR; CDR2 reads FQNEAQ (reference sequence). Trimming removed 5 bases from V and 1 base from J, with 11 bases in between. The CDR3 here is CASSPRQQNTEAFF. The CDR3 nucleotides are TGTGCCAGCAGCCCCCGACAGCAGAACACTGAAGCTTTCTTT.

CDR3 DNA: TGCGCCAGCAGCTTGGAGCCCTCGGCACCCCTCCACTTT. Encoded protein: CASSLEPSAPLHF. The J gene is TRBJ1-6, the V gene TRBV5-1; no firm D call. CDR1 and CDR2 from the germline V gene are SGHRS and YFSETQ. Trimming left V 0 bases short and J 11 bases short, with 9 bases between. The CDR3 has 13 residues.

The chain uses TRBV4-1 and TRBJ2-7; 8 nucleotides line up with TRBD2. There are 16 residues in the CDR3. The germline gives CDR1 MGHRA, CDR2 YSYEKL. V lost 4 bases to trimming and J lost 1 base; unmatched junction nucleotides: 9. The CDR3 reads CASSPSTSGLSYEQYF. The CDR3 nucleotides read TGCGCCAGCAGCCCCTCTACTAGCGGACTATCCTACGAGCAGTACTTC.

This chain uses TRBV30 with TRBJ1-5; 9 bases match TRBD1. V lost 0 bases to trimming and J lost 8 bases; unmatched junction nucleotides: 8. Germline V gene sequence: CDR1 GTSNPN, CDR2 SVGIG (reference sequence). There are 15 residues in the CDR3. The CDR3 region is CAWSVEQGAWKPQHF. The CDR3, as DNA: TGTGCCTGGAGTGTTGAACAGGGGGCTTGGAAGCCCCAGCATTTT.

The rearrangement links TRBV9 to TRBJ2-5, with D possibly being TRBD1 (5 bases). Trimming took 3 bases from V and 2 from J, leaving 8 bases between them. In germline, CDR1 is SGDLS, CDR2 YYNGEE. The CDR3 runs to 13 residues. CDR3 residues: CASSASGQETQYF. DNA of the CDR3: TGTGCCAGCAGCGCCTCAGGGCAAGAGACCCAGTACTTC.

The CDR3 coding sequence is TGTGCCAGCAGTCTCGGACTAGCGGGAGCCTATTCCACAGATACGCAGTATTTT. Encoded protein: CASSLGLAGAYSTDTQYF. The chain joins TRBV27 to TRBJ2-3; 13 positions match TRBD2. Germline CDR1 is MNHEY and CDR2 is SMNVEV (reference sequence). V lost 5 bases and J lost 2; bases outside the gene matches: 10. The CDR3 loop spans 18 amino acids.

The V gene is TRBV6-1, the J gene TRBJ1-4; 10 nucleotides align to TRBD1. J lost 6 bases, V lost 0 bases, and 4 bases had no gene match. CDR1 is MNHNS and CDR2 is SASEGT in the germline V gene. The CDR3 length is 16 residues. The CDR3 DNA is TGTGCCAGCAGTGAAGCTAGGACAGGGGGAGATGAAAAACTGTTTTTT. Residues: CASSEARTGGDEKLFF.

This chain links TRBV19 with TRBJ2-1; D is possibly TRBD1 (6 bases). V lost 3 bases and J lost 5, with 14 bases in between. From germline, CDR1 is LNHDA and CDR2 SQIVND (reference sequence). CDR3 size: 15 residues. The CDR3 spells CASSIGQGPNNEQFF. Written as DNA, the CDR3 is TGTGCCAGTAGTATCGGTCAGGGGCCTAACAATGAGCAGTTCTTC. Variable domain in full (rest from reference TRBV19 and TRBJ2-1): DGGITQSPKYLFRKEGQNVTLSCEQNLNHDAMYWYRQDPGQGLRLIYYSQIVNDFQKGDIAEGYSVSREKKESFPLTVTSAQKNPTAFYLCASSIGQGPNNEQFFGPGTRLTVL.

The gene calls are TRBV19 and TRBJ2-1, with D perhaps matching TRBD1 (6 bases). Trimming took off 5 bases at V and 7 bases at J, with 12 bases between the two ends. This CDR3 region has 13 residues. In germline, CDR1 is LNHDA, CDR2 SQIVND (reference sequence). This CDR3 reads CASSVTRGNEQFF. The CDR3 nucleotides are TGTGCCAGTAGTGTAACCAGGGGAAATGAGCAGTTCTTC.

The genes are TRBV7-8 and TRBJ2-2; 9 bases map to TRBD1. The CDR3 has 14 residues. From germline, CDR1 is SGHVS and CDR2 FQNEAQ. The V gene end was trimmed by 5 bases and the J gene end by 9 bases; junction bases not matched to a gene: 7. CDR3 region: CASSAWDRARELFF. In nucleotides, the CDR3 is TGTGCCAGCAGCGCCTGGGACAGGGCTCGGGAGCTGTTTTTT.

The CDR3 loop is CASSLRDRGPNGYTF. The CDR3 region has the DNA TGTGCCAGCAGCCTCCGGGACAGGGGGCCCAATGGCTACACCTTC. The rearrangement joins TRBV13 to TRBJ1-2; TRBD1 aligns across 12 bases. The V segment lost 5 bases and the J segment 6 bases; nucleotides outside the gene matches: 7. In germline, CDR1 is PRHDT, CDR2 FYEKMQ (reference sequence). The CDR3 covers 15 residues.

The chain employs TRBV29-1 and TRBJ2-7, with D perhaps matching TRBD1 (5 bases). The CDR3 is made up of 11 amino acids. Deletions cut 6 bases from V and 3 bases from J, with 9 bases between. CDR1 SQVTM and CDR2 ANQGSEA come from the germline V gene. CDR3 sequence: CSVGESYEQYF. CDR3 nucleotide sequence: TGCAGCGTAGGGGAAAGCTACGAGCAGTACTTC.

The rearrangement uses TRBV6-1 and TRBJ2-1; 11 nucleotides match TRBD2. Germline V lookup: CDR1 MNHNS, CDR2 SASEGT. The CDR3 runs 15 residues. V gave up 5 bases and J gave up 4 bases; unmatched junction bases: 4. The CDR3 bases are TGTGCCAGCAGTATGGGACTAGCGGAGTACAATGAGCAGTTCTTC. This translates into CASSMGLAEYNEQFF.

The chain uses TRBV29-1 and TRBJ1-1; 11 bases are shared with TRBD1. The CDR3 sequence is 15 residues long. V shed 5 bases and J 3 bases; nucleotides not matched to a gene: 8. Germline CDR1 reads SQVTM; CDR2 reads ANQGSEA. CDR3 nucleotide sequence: TGCAGCGTTACCGGGACAGGGGGAAGGTACACTGAAGCTTTCTTT. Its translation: CSVTGTGGRYTEAFF.

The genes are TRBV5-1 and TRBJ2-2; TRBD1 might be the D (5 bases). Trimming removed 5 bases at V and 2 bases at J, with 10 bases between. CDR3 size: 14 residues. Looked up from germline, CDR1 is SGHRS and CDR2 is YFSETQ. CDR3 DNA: TGCGCCAGCAGGCTCAGGGTTAACACCGGGGAGCTGTTTTTT. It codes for CASRLRVNTGELFF.

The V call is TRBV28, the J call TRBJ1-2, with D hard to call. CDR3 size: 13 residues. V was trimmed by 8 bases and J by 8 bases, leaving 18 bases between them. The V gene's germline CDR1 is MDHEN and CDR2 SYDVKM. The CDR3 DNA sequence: TGTGCCAGCCGCCCGCGGTGGGTTCCCGGCTACACCTTC. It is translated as CASRPRWVPGYTF.

This chain's CDR3 is CASSGPGGAYTEAFF. The CDR3 DNA is TGTGCCAGCAGCGGGCCGGGGGGTGCGTACACTGAAGCTTTCTTT. The chain recombines TRBV5-6 with TRBJ1-1; weak D call: TRBD1 (5 bases). V was trimmed by 4 bases and J by 3 bases, leaving 16 bases between them. The CDR3 is 15 residues long. CDR1 and CDR2 (germline): SGHDT, YYEEEE.

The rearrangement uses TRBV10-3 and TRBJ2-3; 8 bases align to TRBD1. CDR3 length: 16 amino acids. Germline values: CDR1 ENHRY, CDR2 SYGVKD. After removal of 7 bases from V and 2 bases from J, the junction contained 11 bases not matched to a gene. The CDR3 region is CAITRRPDRATDTQYF. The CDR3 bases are TGTGCCATCACCCGGAGACCGGACAGGGCCACAGATACGCAGTATTTT.

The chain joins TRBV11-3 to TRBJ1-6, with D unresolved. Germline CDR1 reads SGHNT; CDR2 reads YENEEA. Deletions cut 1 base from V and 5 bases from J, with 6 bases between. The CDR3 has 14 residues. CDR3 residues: CASSLVQNNSPLHF. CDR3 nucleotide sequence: TGTGCCAGCAGCTTAGTACAGAATAATTCACCCCTCCACTTT.

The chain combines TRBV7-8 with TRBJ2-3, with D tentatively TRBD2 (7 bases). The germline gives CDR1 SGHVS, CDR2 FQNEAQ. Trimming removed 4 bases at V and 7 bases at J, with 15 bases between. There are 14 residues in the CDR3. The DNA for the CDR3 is TGTGCCAGCAGCTCCGGGGAGGGGGACCATACGCAGTATTTT. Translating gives CASSSGEGDHTQYF.